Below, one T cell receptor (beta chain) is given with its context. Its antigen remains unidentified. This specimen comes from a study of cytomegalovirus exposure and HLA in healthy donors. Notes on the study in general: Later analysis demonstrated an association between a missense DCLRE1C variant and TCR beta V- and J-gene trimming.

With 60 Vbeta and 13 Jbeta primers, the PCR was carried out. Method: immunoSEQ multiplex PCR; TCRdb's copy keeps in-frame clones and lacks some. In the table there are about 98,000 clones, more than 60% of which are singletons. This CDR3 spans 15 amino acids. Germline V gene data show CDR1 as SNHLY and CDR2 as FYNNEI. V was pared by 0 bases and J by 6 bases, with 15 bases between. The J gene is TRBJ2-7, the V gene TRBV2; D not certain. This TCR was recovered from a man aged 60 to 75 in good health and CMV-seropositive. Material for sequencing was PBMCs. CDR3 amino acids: CASSEAGLMWSEQYF. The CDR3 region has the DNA TGTGCCAGCAGTGAAGCGGGCCTAATGTGGTCCGAGCAGTACTTC. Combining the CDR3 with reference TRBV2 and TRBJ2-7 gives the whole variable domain EPEVTQTPSHQVTQMGQEVILRCVPISNHLYFYWYRQILGQKVEFLVSFYNNEISEKSEIFDDQFSVERPDGSNFTLKIRSTKLEDSAMYFCASSEAGLMWSEQYFGPGTRLTVT.